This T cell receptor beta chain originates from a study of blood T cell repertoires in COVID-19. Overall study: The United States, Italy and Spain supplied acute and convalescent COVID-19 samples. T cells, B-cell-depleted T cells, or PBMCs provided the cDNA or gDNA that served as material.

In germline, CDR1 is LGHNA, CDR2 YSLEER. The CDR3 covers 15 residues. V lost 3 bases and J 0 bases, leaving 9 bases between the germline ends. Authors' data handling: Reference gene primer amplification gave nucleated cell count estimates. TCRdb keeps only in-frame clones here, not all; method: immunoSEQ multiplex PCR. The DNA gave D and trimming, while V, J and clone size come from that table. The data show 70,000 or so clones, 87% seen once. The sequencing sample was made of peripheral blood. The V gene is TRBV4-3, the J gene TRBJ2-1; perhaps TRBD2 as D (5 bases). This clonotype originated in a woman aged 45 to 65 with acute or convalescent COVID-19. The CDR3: CASSQKRSSYNEQFF. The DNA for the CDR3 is TGCGCCAGCAGCCAGAAGCGGTCCTCCTACAATGAGCAGTTCTTC.